The present entry profiles one T cell receptor beta chain with its context. Its antigen is still unknown. No base quality values were provided; no much bigger clone lies one nucleotide off. The data were obtained in a study of OX40 agonist ivuxolimab in advanced cancers. The study in broad terms: Ivuxolimab, which targeted the costimulatory receptor OX40 (CD134), was an agonistic, fully human IgG2 monoclonal antibody. Partial responses occurred in three dose-escalation patients: two with cutaneous melanoma and one with hepatocellular carcinoma. Of the roughly 51 dose-escalation patients, hepatocellular carcinoma was present in 19, melanoma in some 15, renal cell carcinoma in 9 and head and neck cancer in 9. The paper covers the monotherapy dose-escalation part of the phase I ivuxolimab trial, which included N of about 56 patients. Intravenous ivuxolimab was administered to patients every 2 weeks at six dose levels: 0.01, 0.1, 0.3, 1.5, 3 and 10 mg/kg. Patients were allowed to have had prior anti-PD-1, anti-PD-L1 or anti-CTLA-4 therapy, and approximately 41% of the dose-escalation patients had previously received checkpoint inhibitors. The dose-escalation cohort was around 84% male with a mean age of around 64 years, ranging from roughly 20 to 80. Peripheral TCRbeta sequencing aimed to test whether ivuxolimab altered TCR sequence diversity and caused clonal T-cell expansion. Beyond this particular receptor, the publication reports: Antigen specificity was not determined for the clonally expanded peripheral T cells. Low levels of normalized T-cell clonal expansion were also shown by some nonresponding patients. After ivuxolimab, CD8+ T cells had more expanded clones than CD4+ T cells on average. At doses from 0.1 to 3.0 mg/kg, clonal expansion was seen in both CD4+ and CD8+ blood T cells between baseline and week 6. Partial responders in the 0.1-3.0 mg/kg groups had among the lowest normalized peripheral clonal expansion, especially among CD8+ T cells.

After removal of 0 bases from V and 5 bases from J, the junction retains 15 bases not matched to a gene. The CDR3 starts with the cysteine, ends with the phenylalanine, and has 19 residues. Solely the CDR3 DNA is kept, with 57 bases framed from the first base. Taken from the germline V gene (reference sequence), the CDR1 and CDR2 loops are LNHDA and SQIVND. To sequence the TCRbeta CDR3 region, genomic DNA was isolated from the sorted cells. The immunoSEQ Assay was used for sequencing of TCRbeta CDR3 regions. This is the immuneACCESS table as TCRdb keeps it, with only in-frame sequences that have V and J called. A part of the clones is gone; compared with another copy, unresolved V genes explain less than half, and the rest is unexplained. Recorded for this sample are fewer than 90,000 clones; 85% to 95% of them occurred a single time. The ten largest clones add up to less than 8% of the sample. Patients with a history of autoimmune disease or receiving systemic immunosuppression were excluded from the trial. Peripheral blood for TCR sequencing was collected from all dose cohorts at baseline, on cycle 4 day 1, and on cycle 7 day 1. Samples were obtained from an open-label, multicenter, first-in-human phase I dose-escalation trial of ivuxolimab. Adults with locally advanced or metastatic melanoma, renal cell carcinoma, hepatocellular carcinoma or head and neck squamous cell carcinoma were enrolled in the trial. CD4+ and CD8+ T cells were sorted separately from peripheral blood before TCR sequencing.

Material: CD4+ or CD8+ T cells sorted from blood, obtained in a trial of the OX40 agonist ivuxolimab. The sequence derives from an adult with an advanced solid tumor such as melanoma, head and neck, liver or kidney cancer. The chain joins TRBV19 to TRBJ2-2; 7 bases in the junction line up with TRBD1. The nucleotide sequence reads as follows: TGTGCCAGTAGTATAGATCTCAGGACAGGCCGATTGGGGACCGGGGAGCTGTTTTTT. This translates into CASSIDLRTGRLGTGELFF.